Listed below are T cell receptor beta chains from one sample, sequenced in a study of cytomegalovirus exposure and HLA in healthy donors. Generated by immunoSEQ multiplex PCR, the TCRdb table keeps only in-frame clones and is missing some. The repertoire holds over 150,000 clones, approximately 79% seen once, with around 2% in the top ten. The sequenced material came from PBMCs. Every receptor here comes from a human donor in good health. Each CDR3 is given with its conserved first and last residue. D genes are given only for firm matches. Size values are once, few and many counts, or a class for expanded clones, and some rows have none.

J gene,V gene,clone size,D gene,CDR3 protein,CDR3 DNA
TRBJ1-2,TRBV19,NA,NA,CASSIPPGDGYTF,TGTGCCAGTAGTATACCGCCAGGTGATGGCTACACCTTC
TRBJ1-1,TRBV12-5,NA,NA,CASGSIDTEAFF,TGTGCTAGTGGCTCCATAGACACTGAAGCTTTCTTT
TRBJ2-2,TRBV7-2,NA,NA,CASSYPLGAANTGELFF,TGTGCCAGCAGCTACCCTCTAGGGGCGGCGAACACCGGGGAGCTGTTTTTT
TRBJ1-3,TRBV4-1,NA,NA,CASSQVRSSGNTIYF,TGCGCCAGCAGCCAAGTAAGGAGCTCTGGAAACACCATATATTTT
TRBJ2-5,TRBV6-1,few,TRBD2,CASSDTSGGAETQYF,TGTGCCAGCAGTGATACTAGCGGGGGGGCGGAGACCCAGTACTTC
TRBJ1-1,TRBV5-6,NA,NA,CASSRGSVNTEAFF,TGTGCCAGCAGTCGGGGTAGTGTGAACACTGAAGCTTTCTTT
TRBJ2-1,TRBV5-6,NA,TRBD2,CASSPRTSGGYNEQFF,TGTGCCAGCAGCCCTCGGACTAGCGGGGGGTACAATGAGCAGTTCTTC
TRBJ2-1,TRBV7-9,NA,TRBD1,CASSLLETGVNEQFF,TGTGCCAGCAGCTTACTTGAGACAGGGGTAAATGAGCAGTTCTTC
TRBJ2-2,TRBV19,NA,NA,CASGRGGNTGELFF,TGTGCCAGTGGCCGTGGCGGGAACACCGGGGAGCTGTTTTTT
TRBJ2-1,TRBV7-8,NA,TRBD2,CASSASSGGAVGEQFF,TGTGCCAGCAGCGCGTCTAGCGGGGGGGCCGTCGGGGAGCAGTTCTTC
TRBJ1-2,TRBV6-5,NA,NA,CDPNRAGYTF,TGTGACCCGAACAGGGCTGGCTACACCTTC
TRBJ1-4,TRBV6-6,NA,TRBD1,CASSYRQGLDEKLFF,TGTGCCAGCAGTTACCGACAGGGGTTGGATGAAAAACTGTTTTTT
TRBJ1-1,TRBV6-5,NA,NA,CASGGNTEAFF,TGTGCCAGCGGAGGTAACACTGAAGCTTTCTTT
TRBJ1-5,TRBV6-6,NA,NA,CASRDSAEGNQPQHF,TGTGCCAGCAGGGACAGTGCAGAGGGCAATCAGCCCCAGCATTTT
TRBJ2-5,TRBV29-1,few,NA,CSVGGQGETQYF,TGCAGCGTTGGGGGCCAGGGGGAGACCCAGTACTTC
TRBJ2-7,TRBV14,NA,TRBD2,CASSYERGPYEQYF,TGTGCCAGCAGCTACGAGCGGGGGCCATACGAGCAGTACTTC
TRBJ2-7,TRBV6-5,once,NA,CASTETGIAEQYF,TGTGCCAGCACCGAGACGGGGATCGCCGAGCAGTACTTC
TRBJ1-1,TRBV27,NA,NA,CASSLMFGVTEAFF,TGTGCCAGCAGTTTAATGTTCGGGGTGACTGAAGCTTTCTTT
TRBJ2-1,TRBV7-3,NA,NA,CASSSGQLAWDEQFF,TGTGCCAGCAGCTCGGGACAATTAGCTTGGGATGAGCAGTTCTTC
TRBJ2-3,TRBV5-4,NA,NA,CASSANRATDTQYF,TGTGCCAGCAGCGCGAACAGGGCCACAGATACGCAGTATTTT
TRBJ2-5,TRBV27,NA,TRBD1,CASSSLRQGQETQYF,TGTGCCAGCAGTTCCCTTCGACAGGGCCAAGAGACCCAGTACTTC
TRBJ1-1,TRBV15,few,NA,CATSRDPQRNTEAFF,TGTGCCACCAGCAGAGATCCACAACGGAACACTGAAGCTTTCTTT